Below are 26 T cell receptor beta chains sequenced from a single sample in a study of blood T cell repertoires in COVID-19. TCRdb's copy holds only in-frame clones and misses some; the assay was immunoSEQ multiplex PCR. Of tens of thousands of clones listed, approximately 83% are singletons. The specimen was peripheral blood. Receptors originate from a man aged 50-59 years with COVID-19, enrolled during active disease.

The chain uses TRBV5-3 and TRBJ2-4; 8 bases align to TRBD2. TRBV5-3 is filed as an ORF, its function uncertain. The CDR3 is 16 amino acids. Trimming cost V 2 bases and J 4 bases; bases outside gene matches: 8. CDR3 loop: CARSLNTGTRKNIQYF. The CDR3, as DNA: TGTGCCAGAAGCTTAAATACCGGGACTAGAAAAAACATTCAGTACTTC.

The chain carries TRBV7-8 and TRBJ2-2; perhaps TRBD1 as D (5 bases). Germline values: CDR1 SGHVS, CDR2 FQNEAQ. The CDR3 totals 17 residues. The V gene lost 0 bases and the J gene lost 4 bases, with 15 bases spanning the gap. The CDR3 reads CASSLAVGRQSTGELFF. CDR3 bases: TGTGCCAGCAGCTTAGCTGTGGGCAGACAGAGCACCGGGGAGCTGTTTTTT.

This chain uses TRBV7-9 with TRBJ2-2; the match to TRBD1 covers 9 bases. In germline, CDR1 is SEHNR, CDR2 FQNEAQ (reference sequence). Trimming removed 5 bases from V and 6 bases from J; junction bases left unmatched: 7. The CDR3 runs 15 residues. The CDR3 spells CASSLLGQGPGELFF. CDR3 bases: TGTGCCAGCAGCCTTTTGGGACAGGGTCCCGGGGAGCTGTTTTTT.

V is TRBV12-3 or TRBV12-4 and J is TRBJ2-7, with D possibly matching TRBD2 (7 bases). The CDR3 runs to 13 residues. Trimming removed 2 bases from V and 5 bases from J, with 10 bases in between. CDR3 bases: TGTGCCAGCAGTTTAAGAGGGGGGGACGAGCAGTACTTC. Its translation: CASSLRGGDEQYF.

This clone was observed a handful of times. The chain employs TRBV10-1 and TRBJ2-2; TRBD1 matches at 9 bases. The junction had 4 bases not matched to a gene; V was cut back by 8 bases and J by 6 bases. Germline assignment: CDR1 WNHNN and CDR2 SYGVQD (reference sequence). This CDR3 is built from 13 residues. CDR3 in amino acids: CASGDREAGELFF. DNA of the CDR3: TGCGCCAGCGGGGACAGGGAAGCCGGGGAGCTGTTTTTT.

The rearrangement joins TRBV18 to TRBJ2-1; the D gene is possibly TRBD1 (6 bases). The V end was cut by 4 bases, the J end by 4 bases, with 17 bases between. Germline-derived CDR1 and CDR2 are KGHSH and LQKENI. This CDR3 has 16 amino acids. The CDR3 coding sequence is TGTGCCAGCTCACTCTCGACAGGTTGGGGATACAATGAGCAGTTCTTC. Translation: CASSLSTGWGYNEQFF.

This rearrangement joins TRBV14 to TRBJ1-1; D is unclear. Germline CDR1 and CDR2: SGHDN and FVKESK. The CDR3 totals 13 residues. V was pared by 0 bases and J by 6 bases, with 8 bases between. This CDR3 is CASSQDSRSEAFF. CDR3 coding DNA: TGTGCCAGCAGCCAAGATAGCCGTTCTGAAGCTTTCTTT.

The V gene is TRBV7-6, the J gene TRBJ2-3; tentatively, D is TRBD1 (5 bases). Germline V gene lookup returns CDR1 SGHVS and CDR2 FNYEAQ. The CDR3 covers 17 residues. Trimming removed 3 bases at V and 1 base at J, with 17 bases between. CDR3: CASSFTGRVRGTDTQYF. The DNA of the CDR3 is TGTGCCAGCAGCTTCACGGGCAGGGTAAGGGGCACAGATACGCAGTATTTT.

DNA of the CDR3: TGTGCCAGCAGCCAAGATGGTTCAGGGAGGGCTGAAAAACTGTTTTTT. The encoded protein is CASSQDGSGRAEKLFF. The genes are TRBV4-2 and TRBJ1-4, with D possibly TRBD1 on 5 matching bases. With 0 bases removed from V and 7 bases from J, the gap between germline ends came to 15 bases. This CDR3 has 16 amino acids. Per the germline V gene, CDR1 is LGHNA and CDR2 is YNFKEQ.

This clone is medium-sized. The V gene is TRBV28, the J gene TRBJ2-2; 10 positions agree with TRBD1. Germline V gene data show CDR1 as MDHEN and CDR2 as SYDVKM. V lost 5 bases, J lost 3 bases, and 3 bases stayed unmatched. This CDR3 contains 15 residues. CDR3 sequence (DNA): TGTGCCAGCAGTACCGGGACAGGGGACACCGGGGAGCTGTTTTTT. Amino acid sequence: CASSTGTGDTGELFF.

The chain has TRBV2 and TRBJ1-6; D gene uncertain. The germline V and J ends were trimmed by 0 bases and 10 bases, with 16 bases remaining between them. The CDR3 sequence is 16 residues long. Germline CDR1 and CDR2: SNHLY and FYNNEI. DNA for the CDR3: TGTGCCAGCAGTGAAGCTGTGAGGAGTGGGGAGTCACCCCTCCACTTT. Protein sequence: CASSEAVRSGESPLHF. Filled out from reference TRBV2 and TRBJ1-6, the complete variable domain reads EPEVTQTPSHQVTQMGQEVILRCVPISNHLYFYWYRQILGQKVEFLVSFYNNEISEKSEIFDDQFSVERPDGSNFTLKIRSTKLEDSAMYFCASSEAVRSGESPLHFGNGTRLTVT.

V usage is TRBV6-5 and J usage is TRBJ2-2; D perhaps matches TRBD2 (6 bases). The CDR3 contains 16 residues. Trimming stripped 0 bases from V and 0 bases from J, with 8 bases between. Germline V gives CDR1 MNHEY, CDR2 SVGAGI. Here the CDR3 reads CASSYSGGTNTGELFF. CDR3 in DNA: TGTGCCAGCAGTTACTCTGGGGGGACGAACACCGGGGAGCTGTTTTTT.

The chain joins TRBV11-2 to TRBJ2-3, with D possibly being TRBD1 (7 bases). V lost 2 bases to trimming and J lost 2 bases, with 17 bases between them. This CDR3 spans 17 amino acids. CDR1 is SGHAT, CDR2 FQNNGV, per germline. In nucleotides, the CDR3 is TGTGCCAGCAGCTTATACGGCAGGGGGGAATACACAGATACGCAGTATTTT. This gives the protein CASSLYGRGEYTDTQYF.

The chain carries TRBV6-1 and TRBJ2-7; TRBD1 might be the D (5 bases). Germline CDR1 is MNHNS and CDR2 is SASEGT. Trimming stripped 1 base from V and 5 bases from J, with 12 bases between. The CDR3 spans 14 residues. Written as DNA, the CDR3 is TGTGCCAGCAGTGAAGGGACAAAGAAAGACGAGCAGTACTTC. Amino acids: CASSEGTKKDEQYF.

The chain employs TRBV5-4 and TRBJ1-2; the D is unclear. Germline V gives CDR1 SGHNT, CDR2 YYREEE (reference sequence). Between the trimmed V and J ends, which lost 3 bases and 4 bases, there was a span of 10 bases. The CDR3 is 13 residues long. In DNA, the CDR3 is TGTGCCAGCAGCTCGGGAGGGTCCTATGGCTACACCTTC. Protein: CASSSGGSYGYTF. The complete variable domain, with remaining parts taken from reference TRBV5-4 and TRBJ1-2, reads ETGVTQSPTHLIKTRGQQVTLRCSSQSGHNTVSWYQQALGQGPQFIFQYYREEENGRGNFPPRFSGLQFPNYSSELNVNALELDDSALYLCASSSGGSYGYTFGSGTRLTVV.

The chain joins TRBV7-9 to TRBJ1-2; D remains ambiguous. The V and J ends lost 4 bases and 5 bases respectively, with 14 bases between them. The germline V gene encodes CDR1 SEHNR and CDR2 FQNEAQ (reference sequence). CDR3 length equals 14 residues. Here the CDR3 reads CASSSTWGGYGYTF. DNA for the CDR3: TGTGCCAGCAGCTCTACTTGGGGAGGATATGGCTACACCTTC.

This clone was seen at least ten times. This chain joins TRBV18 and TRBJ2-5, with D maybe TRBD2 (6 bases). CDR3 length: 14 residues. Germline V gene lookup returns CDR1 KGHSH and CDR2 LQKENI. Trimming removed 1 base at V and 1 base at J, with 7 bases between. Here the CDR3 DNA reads TGTGCCAGCTCACCACGGGACTCCCAAGAGACCCAGTACTTC. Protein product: CASSPRDSQETQYF.

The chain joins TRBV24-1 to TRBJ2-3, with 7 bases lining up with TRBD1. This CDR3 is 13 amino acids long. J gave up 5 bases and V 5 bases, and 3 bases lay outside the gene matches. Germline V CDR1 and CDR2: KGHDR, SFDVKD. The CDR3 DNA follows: TGTGCCACCAGTGCCCCAGGGGGAGATACGCAGTATTTT. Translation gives CATSAPGGDTQYF.

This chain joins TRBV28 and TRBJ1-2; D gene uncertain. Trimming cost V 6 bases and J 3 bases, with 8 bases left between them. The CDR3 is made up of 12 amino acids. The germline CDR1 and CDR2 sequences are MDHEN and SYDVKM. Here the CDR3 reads CASSGSHYGYTF. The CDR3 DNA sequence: TGTGCCAGCAGCGGGAGTCACTATGGCTACACCTTC.

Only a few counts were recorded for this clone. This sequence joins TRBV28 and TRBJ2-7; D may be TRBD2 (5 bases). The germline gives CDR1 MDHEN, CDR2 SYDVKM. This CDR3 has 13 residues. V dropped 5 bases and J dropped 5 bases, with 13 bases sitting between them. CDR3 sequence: CASSARDPHEQYF. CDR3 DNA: TGTGCCAGCAGTGCCCGGGATCCCCACGAGCAGTACTTC.

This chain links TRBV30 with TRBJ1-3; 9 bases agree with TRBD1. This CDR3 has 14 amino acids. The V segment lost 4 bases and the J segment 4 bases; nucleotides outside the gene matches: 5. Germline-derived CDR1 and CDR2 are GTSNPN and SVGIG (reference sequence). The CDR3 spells CAWKWGTGGNTIYF. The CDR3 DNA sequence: TGTGCCTGGAAATGGGGGACAGGGGGAAACACCATATATTTT.

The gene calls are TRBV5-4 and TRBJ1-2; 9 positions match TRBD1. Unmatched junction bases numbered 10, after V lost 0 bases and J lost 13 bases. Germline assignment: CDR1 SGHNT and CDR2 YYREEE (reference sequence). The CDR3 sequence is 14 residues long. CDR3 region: CASSLGGDRARPTF. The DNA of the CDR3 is TGTGCCAGCAGCTTGGGGGGGGACAGGGCCCGACCCACCTTC. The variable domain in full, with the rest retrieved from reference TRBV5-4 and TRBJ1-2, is ETGVTQSPTHLIKTRGQQVTLRCSSQSGHNTVSWYQQALGQGPQFIFQYYREEENGRGNFPPRFSGLQFPNYSSELNVNALELDDSALYLCASSLGGDRARPTFGSGTRLTVV.

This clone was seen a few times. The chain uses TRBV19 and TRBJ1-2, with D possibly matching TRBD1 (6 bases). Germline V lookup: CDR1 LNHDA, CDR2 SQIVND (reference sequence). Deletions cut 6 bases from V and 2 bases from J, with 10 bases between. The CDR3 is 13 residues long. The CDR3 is CASRNRENYGYTF. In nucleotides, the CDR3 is TGTGCCAGTAGGAACAGGGAGAACTATGGCTACACCTTC.

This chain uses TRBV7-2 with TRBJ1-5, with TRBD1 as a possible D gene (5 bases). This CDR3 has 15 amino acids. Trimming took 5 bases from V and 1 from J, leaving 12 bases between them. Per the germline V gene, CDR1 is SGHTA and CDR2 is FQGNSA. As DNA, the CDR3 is TGTGCCAGCAGCCCCTTCACAGGAAGCAATCAGCCCCAGCATTTT. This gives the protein CASSPFTGSNQPQHF.

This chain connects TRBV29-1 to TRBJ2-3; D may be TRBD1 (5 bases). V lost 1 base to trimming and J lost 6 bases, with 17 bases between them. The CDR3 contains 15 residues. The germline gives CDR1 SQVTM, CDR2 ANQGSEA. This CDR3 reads CSVEGPGQGGDTQYF. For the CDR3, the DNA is TGCAGCGTTGAAGGCCCCGGGCAGGGTGGTGATACGCAGTATTTT.

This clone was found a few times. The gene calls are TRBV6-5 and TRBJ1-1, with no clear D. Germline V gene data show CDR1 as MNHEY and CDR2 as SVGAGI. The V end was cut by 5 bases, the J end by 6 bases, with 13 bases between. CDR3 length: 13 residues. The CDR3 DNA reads TGTGCCAGCAGTCGGACTGCCGACGCTGAAGCTTTCTTT. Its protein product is CASSRTADAEAFF.